A selection of T cell receptor beta chains follows, all from one sample in a study of PD-L1 blockade in urothelial cancer. Produced via immunoSEQ multiplex PCR; TCRdb's table is partial and in-frame only. This sample carries about 43,000 clones, 83% of them seen once, and the ten largest clones take approximately 15%. Sequenced here: PBMCs, sampled around atezolizumab (anti-PD-L1) treatment. Receptors originate from a man in his sixties with urothelial cancer. Both conserved end residues are trimmed from each CDR3. Fields, in order: V gene, J gene, CDR3 protein.

v_call: TRBV11-3; j_call: TRBJ2-2; cdr3_aa: ASSPRTGNTGELF
v_call: TRBV7-2; j_call: TRBJ1-6; cdr3_aa: ASSSDRNSPLH
v_call: TRBV27; j_call: TRBJ1-2; cdr3_aa: ASSHRDSVYGYT
v_call: TRBV28; j_call: TRBJ1-3; cdr3_aa: ASSLISLDPYSGNTIY
v_call: TRBV6-6; j_call: TRBJ2-1; cdr3_aa: AGSPSGGEGNEQF
v_call: TRBV15; j_call: TRBJ2-1; cdr3_aa: ATSRGGGAYNEQF
v_call: TRBV4-1; j_call: TRBJ1-5; cdr3_aa: ASSQDAGANNQPQH
v_call: TRBV15; j_call: TRBJ2-2; cdr3_aa: ATSRPAGTGELF
v_call: TRBV15; j_call: TRBJ2-4; cdr3_aa: ATGTRGLNIQY
v_call: TRBV28; j_call: TRBJ1-2; cdr3_aa: ASRGSGQGGTNYGYT
v_call: TRBV7-6; j_call: TRBJ2-1; cdr3_aa: ASSFSGGTYNEQF
v_call: TRBV7-8; j_call: TRBJ2-3; cdr3_aa: ASSLGRTSGGSDTQY
v_call: TRBV30; j_call: TRBJ1-2; cdr3_aa: AWRLTPGQGTGYT
v_call: TRBV9; j_call: TRBJ1-3; cdr3_aa: ASSVMDRVQSGNTIY
v_call: TRBV7-6; j_call: TRBJ2-2; cdr3_aa: ASSLNSRELF
v_call: TRBV5-1; j_call: TRBJ2-1; cdr3_aa: ASSFGDRQYNEQF
v_call: TRBV7-2; j_call: TRBJ2-2; cdr3_aa: ASSRQGEGGELF
v_call: TRBV9; j_call: TRBJ1-2; cdr3_aa: ASSVGGTGQGHGYT
v_call: TRBV5-1; j_call: TRBJ2-7; cdr3_aa: ASSSGDRGYEQY
v_call: TRBV7-8; j_call: TRBJ2-7; cdr3_aa: ASSSTQGYEQY
v_call: TRBV19; j_call: TRBJ2-6; cdr3_aa: ASSISRTGIGSGANVLT
v_call: TRBV28; j_call: TRBJ1-2; cdr3_aa: ASSLGQGGDYGYT
v_call: TRBV2; j_call: TRBJ1-1; cdr3_aa: ASSQAPRAEAF
v_call: TRBV25-1; j_call: TRBJ2-5; cdr3_aa: ASSESGGGAETQY
v_call: TRBV29-1; j_call: TRBJ2-5; cdr3_aa: SVEAPDQETQY
v_call: TRBV20-1; j_call: TRBJ1-1; cdr3_aa: SAAPRAEAF
v_call: TRBV5-1; j_call: TRBJ1-1; cdr3_aa: ASSPGEATEAF
v_call: TRBV6-1; j_call: TRBJ2-1; cdr3_aa: ASSEAGTVNYNEQF
v_call: TRBV10-1; j_call: TRBJ2-1; cdr3_aa: ASSEEVAGGNEQF
v_call: TRBV27; j_call: TRBJ1-6; cdr3_aa: ASGALSYNSPLH
v_call: TRBV10-3; j_call: TRBJ2-7; cdr3_aa: AIRGRLSYEQY
v_call: TRBV5-1; j_call: TRBJ2-2; cdr3_aa: ASTLGQGWTGELF
v_call: TRBV5-1; j_call: TRBJ2-7; cdr3_aa: ASSPGQGRSFGYEQY
v_call: TRBV2; j_call: TRBJ2-5; cdr3_aa: ASRRGQETQY
v_call: TRBV28; j_call: TRBJ1-5; cdr3_aa: ASSFPSTEGQPQH
v_call: TRBV28; j_call: TRBJ2-7; cdr3_aa: ASSKRRASSYEQY
v_call: TRBV4-2; j_call: TRBJ2-2; cdr3_aa: ASSQDVVSSGGSNTGELF
v_call: TRBV18; j_call: TRBJ2-1; cdr3_aa: ASSPERGAYNEQF
v_call: TRBV6-4; j_call: TRBJ1-1; cdr3_aa: ASSWTGGGEAF
v_call: TRBV19; j_call: TRBJ1-1; cdr3_aa: ASSILAAEGTEAF
v_call: TRBV10-1; j_call: TRBJ2-3; cdr3_aa: ASSKGLAGNTDTQY
v_call: TRBV7-2; j_call: TRBJ2-7; cdr3_aa: ASSLGGYYEQY
v_call: TRBV27; j_call: TRBJ1-2; cdr3_aa: ASSLPWTGYGYT
v_call: TRBV19; j_call: TRBJ1-1; cdr3_aa: ASSTTGDGTEAF
v_call: TRBV23-1; j_call: TRBJ1-4; cdr3_aa: AGDSGENEKLF
v_call: TRBV18; j_call: TRBJ2-5; cdr3_aa: ASSPPEGETQY
v_call: TRBV6-5; j_call: TRBJ2-3; cdr3_aa: ASRGGGTDTQY
v_call: TRBV19; j_call: TRBJ1-5; cdr3_aa: ASTETGGQPQH
v_call: TRBV5-4; j_call: TRBJ1-2; cdr3_aa: ASSPPGTGDYGYT
v_call: TRBV19; j_call: TRBJ2-3; cdr3_aa: ASSSLAGYTDTQY
v_call: TRBV25-1; j_call: TRBJ2-4; cdr3_aa: ASSEFLGQGHSVQY